This TCR beta chain was captured by sequencing in a study of breast tumors, draining lymph nodes, adjacent tissues. General study points: Data only fit, rather than demonstrated, lymph node origin of most tumor T cells. Compared with lymph nodes, tumors were less diverse; compared with nontumor tissue, more.

A single record per CDR3 protein comes from TCRdb applying MiXCR to the multiplex PCR reads. The data show about 300,000 distinct CDR3 sequences, 30% to 35% seen once. Breast cancer patients provided tissue from their axillary draining lymph nodes. This clonotype occurred many times. Its antigen is undetermined. Trimming shortened V by 0 bases and J by 8 bases, and 12 bases separated the two germline ends. This CDR3 has 15 amino acids. CDR1 and CDR2 (germline): SGHRS, YFSETQ. The chain carries TRBV5-1 and TRBJ1-6; D is unclear. Sequenced: axillary lymph node tissue. This TCR was recovered from a female donor with breast cancer. Some clones in this sample may be carry-over from other donors' samples. The CDR3, as DNA: TGCGCCAGCAGCTTGGCCGATAGGTCCTATTCACCCCTCCACTTT. Amino acid sequence: CASSLADRSYSPLHF.